This T cell receptor beta chain was captured in a study of patients and donors after allogeneic stem cell transplantation. TCRdb called the RT-PCR reads again in MiXCR, with one record for every CDR3 protein. The sample carries roughly 960,000 distinct CDR3 sequences, roughly 18% recorded once. The CDR3 spans 14 residues. The germline gives CDR1 SGHAT, CDR2 FQNNGV. Trimming took 1 base from V and 6 from J, leaving 13 bases between them. The source material was blood, either unsorted or a sorted T cell fraction (not recorded which). The chain combines TRBV11-2 with TRBJ2-7, with D possibly TRBD1 on 6 matching bases. The sequence was collected from a human donor who was either an allogeneic HSCT recipient or a stem cell or donor lymphocyte infusion donor (not recorded which). It is not recorded whose cells these are; they may come from a transplant donor. CDR3 region: CASSLGAGASEQYF. The CDR3 nucleotides read TGTGCCAGCAGCTTAGGCGCAGGGGCGAGCGAGCAGTACTTC.